These T cell receptor beta chains were read from a single sample in a study of T cell repertoires in aging, cancer and after chemotherapy. One entry per CDR3 protein, called by TCRdb with MiXCR from the multiplex PCR reads. The table shows some 5,100 distinct CDR3 sequences, with around a fifth occurring only once. Material for sequencing was blood. These receptors were taken from a human donor in good health. The donor label of this sample is uncertain. The CDR3 runs from the conserved cysteine through the conserved F or W. Fields, in order: V gene, CDR3 protein.

v_call: TRBV5-5; cdr3_aa: CASSLGGRALQLGGETQYF
v_call: TRBV24-1; cdr3_aa: CATSGGRELFF
v_call: TRBV18; cdr3_aa: CASSPRDSTDTQYF
v_call: TRBV5-3; cdr3_aa: CARSSPEPCQPQHF
v_call: TRBV5-6; cdr3_aa: CASSLEPRAANTEAFF
v_call: TRBV20-1; cdr3_aa: CSAHGASGSMDEQFF
v_call: TRBV5-4; cdr3_aa: CASSLMREPYEQYF
v_call: TRBV12-3/TRBV12-4; cdr3_aa: CASSFGTIKEQFF
v_call: TRBV7-3; cdr3_aa: CASSASGHPEAFF
v_call: TRBV19; cdr3_aa: CASSPLGTGRTEAFF
v_call: TRBV18; cdr3_aa: CASSTRQGPNTEAFF
v_call: TRBV12-3/TRBV12-4; cdr3_aa: CASSFLDSGNTIYF
v_call: TRBV11-1; cdr3_aa: CASSPRVGATEAFF
v_call: TRBV6-1; cdr3_aa: CASRPGDIAPLHF
v_call: TRBV18; cdr3_aa: CASSLPSGMETQYF
v_call: TRBV29-1; cdr3_aa: CSVNGGGWTEAFF
v_call: TRBV5-1; cdr3_aa: CASSHPGLAGGYSDTQYF
v_call: TRBV6-1; cdr3_aa: CASSAEREVWYEQFF
v_call: TRBV12-3/TRBV12-4; cdr3_aa: CASSLRVLQSSNQPQHF
v_call: TRBV12-3/TRBV12-4; cdr3_aa: CASSSARSYNEQFF
v_call: TRBV19; cdr3_aa: CASSIAGVTDTQYF
v_call: TRBV14; cdr3_aa: CASSPLGQAGTEAFF
v_call: TRBV5-1; cdr3_aa: CASSWNPGQRDNYGYTF
v_call: TRBV12-3/TRBV12-4; cdr3_aa: CASSFERGVLTQYF